This T cell receptor (beta chain) was observed in a study of blood T cell repertoires in COVID-19. Study background: Samples came from the United States, Italy and Spain, spanning acute and convalescent COVID-19.

This CDR3 comprises 15 residues. The V and J ends lost 5 bases and 3 bases, in that order; junction bases with no gene match: 8. Germline lookup yields CDR1 LGHDT and CDR2 YNNKEL (reference sequence). In the study's own analysis: Estimated nucleated cell counts came from reference gene primer amplification. TCRdb keeps only in-frame clones here, not all; method: immunoSEQ multiplex PCR. That table furnishes V, J and clone size, whereas the DNA furnished D and trimming. The sample has 150,000 or so clones, around 82% seen once. Adults between roughly 18 and 89 years of age took part from 20 to 25 US areas. Cohort assignment relied on participant-reported clinical history.

The sample consisted of PBMCs or T cells enriched from blood (not recorded which). This receptor was taken from a woman aged 50 to 60 who had recovered from COVID-19. The chain uses TRBV3-1 (or the pseudogene TRBV3-2) and TRBJ2-3; 7 positions match TRBD1. The CDR3: CASSSRQGRTDTQYF. The DNA for the CDR3 is TGTGCCAGCAGCTCACGACAGGGAAGAACAGATACGCAGTATTTT.